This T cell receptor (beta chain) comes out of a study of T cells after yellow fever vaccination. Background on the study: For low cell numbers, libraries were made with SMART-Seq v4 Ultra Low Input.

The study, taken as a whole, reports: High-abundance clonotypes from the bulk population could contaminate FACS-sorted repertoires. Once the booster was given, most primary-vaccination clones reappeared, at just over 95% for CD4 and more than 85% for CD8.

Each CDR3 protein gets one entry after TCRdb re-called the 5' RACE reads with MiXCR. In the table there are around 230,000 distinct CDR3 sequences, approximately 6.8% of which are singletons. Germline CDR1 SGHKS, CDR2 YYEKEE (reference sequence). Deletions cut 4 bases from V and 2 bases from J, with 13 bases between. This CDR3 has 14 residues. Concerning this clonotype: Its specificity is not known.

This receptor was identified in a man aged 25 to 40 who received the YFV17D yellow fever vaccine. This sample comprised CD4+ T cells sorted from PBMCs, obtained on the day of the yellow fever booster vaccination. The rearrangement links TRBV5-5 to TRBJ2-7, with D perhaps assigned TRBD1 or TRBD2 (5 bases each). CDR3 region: CASSGVGTPYEQYF. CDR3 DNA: TGTGCCAGCAGCGGGGTGGGGACCCCCTACGAGCAGTACTTC.